The rows below give T cell receptor beta chains drawn from one sample of a study of cytotoxic CD8 clonotypes in ibrutinib-treated CLL. Libraries were prepared by immunoSEQ multiplex PCR; TCRdb keeps only in-frame clonotypes and omits some of them. The table has 130,000 or so clones, about 80% seen once. The sample here was PBMCs, taken after 12 months of ibrutinib treatment. These receptors all come from a human donor with chronic lymphocytic leukemia. Both conserved end residues are part of each CDR3. A D gene is named only where the DNA matches it firmly. Only some rows state a clone size, as once, few, many or a class for expanded clones.

j_call	d_call	v_call	clone_size	cdr3_nt	cdr3_aa
TRBJ2-7	.	TRBV14	.	TGTGCCAGCAGCCATGCGTACGAGCAGTACTTC	CASSHAYEQYF
TRBJ2-4	.	TRBV19	.	TGTGCCAGTAGGCGCCGGGACATTCAGTACTTC	CASRRRDIQYF
TRBJ2-7	TRBD2	TRBV6-5	.	TGTGCCAGCCGCCGGACTAGCTACTACGAGCAGTACTTC	CASRRTSYYEQYF
TRBJ2-6	.	TRBV28	.	TGTGCCAGCAGTAACCGACAGATCTCTGGGGCCAACGTCCTGACTTTC	CASSNRQISGANVLTF
TRBJ2-3	.	TRBV6-1	.	TGTGCCAGCAGTGAAAGTTCGCGGGGAAACACAGATACGCAGTATTTT	CASSESSRGNTDTQYF
TRBJ1-5	TRBD1	TRBV10-3	.	TGTGCCATCAGTGATAGACAGGGGGCAGGTAGCAATCAGCCCCAGCATTTT	CAISDRQGAGSNQPQHF
TRBJ2-7	TRBD2	TRBV28	.	TGTGCCAGCAGTGGACTAGCGGATCGTAAAGACGAGCAGTACTTC	CASSGLADRKDEQYF
TRBJ2-7	TRBD1	TRBV5-6	.	TGTGCCAGCAGCTTTGGGACAGGGGGCTACGAGCAGTACTTC	CASSFGTGGYEQYF
TRBJ2-2	.	TRBV30	.	TGTGCCTGGAGGAGGTGGCTTACTCCCGGGACAAAAACCGGGGAGCTGTTTTTT	CAWRRWLTPGTKTGELFF
TRBJ1-2	.	TRBV6-6	few	TGTGCCAGCAGCCAATCTTTCTCGGGCGGACATGGCTACACCTTC	CASSQSFSGGHGYTF
TRBJ1-4	.	TRBV28	.	TGTGCCAGCAGTTTCTTACCCCATAACGCGGCGGAAAAACTGTTTTTT	CASSFLPHNAAEKLFF
TRBJ1-2	.	TRBV9	.	TGTGCCAGCAGCGTAGCCCCGGGCATAACTAACTATGGCTACACCTTC	CASSVAPGITNYGYTF
TRBJ2-3	.	TRBV6-5	.	TGTGCCAGCAGTTACTCTCGAGGGTCGGGAGATACGCAGTATTTT	CASSYSRGSGDTQYF
TRBJ1-4	TRBD1	TRBV2	.	TGTGCCAGCAGTTTTACCCCGGGGAGGGGGCGTTATGAAAAACTGTTTTTT	CASSFTPGRGRYEKLFF
TRBJ2-3	TRBD2	TRBV6-5	once	TGTGCCAGCAGTTTAGCGGGGGGGCCAAGGGATACGCAGTATTTT	CASSLAGGPRDTQYF
TRBJ2-7	.	TRBV9	.	TGTGCCAGCAGCGTAGGGCTAGCGTCCTACGAGCAGTACTTC	CASSVGLASYEQYF